This TCR beta chain was found in a study of Ad26.COV2.S vaccination and SARS-CoV-2 variants. Study-level results: Researchers cautioned that TCR breadth and depth analyses may have underestimated total T cell responses.

The repertoire was sequenced with immunoSEQ multiplex PCR; TCRdb's copy has only in-frame clones and lacks some. This sample has 430,000 or so clones, with roughly 87% found just once. V shed 6 bases and J 5 bases; nucleotides not matched to a gene: 10. The germline CDR1 and CDR2 sequences are MRHNA and SNTAGT. CDR3 length: 14 residues. As for treatment: 15 to 20 received Ad26.COV2.S at low or high dose, single or two shots; several received placebo; per-sample allocation not given. All samples were drawn on day 63, counting from the first vaccine or placebo injection. SARS-CoV-2 spike from the Wuhan strain was encoded by the vaccine, an Ad26 vector. As for this clone: Its antigen is unknown.

This specimen consisted of peripheral blood, obtained in a trial of Ad26.COV2.S vaccine versus placebo. The receptor was derived from a person aged 18 to 65 who received the Ad26.COV2.S COVID-19 vaccine or a placebo. V gene TRBV6-4 combines with J gene TRBJ2-7; TRBD2 aligns across 7 bases. As DNA, the CDR3 is TGTGCCAGCAGATCTCGGGAGGTCTCACACGAGCAGTACGTC. This gives the protein CASRSREVSHEQYV.